These 27 T cell receptor beta chains were all obtained from the same sample, sequenced in a study of CD8 T cells in Susac syndrome. RNA was extracted with the RNeasy kit, and a quantity of about 0.5 to 1 ug was reverse transcribed using random hexamers. TCRdb analysed the immunoSEQ multiplex PCR reads with MiXCR anew, one entry per CDR3 protein. Among 120,000 to 150,000 distinct CDR3 sequences listed, around 95% were seen once. Source material: CD4+ T cells from PBMCs. Every receptor here comes from a human donor with Susac syndrome.

The chain employs TRBV20-1 and TRBJ2-2; D not certain. The CDR3 is made up of 12 amino acids. V was cut by 3 bases and J by 6 bases, with 8 bases left in between. Germline V gene data show CDR1 as DFQATT and CDR2 as SNEGSKA (reference sequence). The CDR3 DNA follows: TGCAGTGCTAGCCCGCCGTCCGGGGAGCTGTTTTTT. Translating it yields CSASPPSGELFF.

The chain has TRBV2 and TRBJ2-5; a weak D match, TRBD1 (7 bases). V was trimmed by 6 bases and J by 5 bases, leaving 13 bases between them. Germline CDR1 SNHLY, CDR2 FYNNEI. The CDR3 length is 13 residues. CDR3 coding DNA: TGTGCCAGCAGCCAGGGGGGTGATGAGACCCAGTACTTC. It specifies CASSQGGDETQYF.

Here the CDR3 DNA reads TGCGCCAGCAGCTCAACATTCCCCTGGGAAAAACTGTTTTTT. Amino acids: CASSSTFPWEKLFF. V usage is TRBV5-1 and J usage is TRBJ1-4, with D unresolved. CDR1 and CDR2 (germline): SGHRS, YFSETQ. V was pared by 3 bases and J by 8 bases, with 14 bases between. The CDR3 spans 14 residues. The full variable domain, completed using reference TRBV5-1 and TRBJ1-4, is KAGVTQTPRYLIKTRGQQVTLSCSPISGHRSVSWYQQTPGQGLQFLFEYFSETQRNKGNFPGRFSGRQFSNSRSEMNVSTLELGDSALYLCASSSTFPWEKLFFGSGTQLSVL.

The chain combines TRBV4-1 with TRBJ1-6, with 11 bases identical to TRBD1. V gave up 6 bases and J gave up 9 bases; unmatched junction bases: 7. This CDR3 has 15 residues. Germline-derived CDR1 and CDR2 are MGHRA and YSYEKL. In DNA form, the CDR3 reads TGCGCCAGCAGAGTTACCGGGACAGGGGGTTCACCCCTCCACTTT. Its translation is CASRVTGTGGSPLHF.

The rearrangement links TRBV12-3 or TRBV12-4 to TRBJ2-7, with D hard to call. Trimming took 6 bases from V and 3 from J, leaving 18 bases between them. The CDR3 covers 15 residues. CDR3 sequence: CASSPRGPAVYEQYF. CDR3 in DNA: TGTGCCAGCAGCCCACGCGGCCCGGCGGTCTACGAGCAGTACTTC.

The J gene is TRBJ2-2, the V gene TRBV7-9, with D perhaps matching TRBD2 (5 bases). Germline assignment: CDR1 SEHNR and CDR2 FQNEAQ (reference sequence). Deletions cut 10 bases from V and 6 bases from J, with 15 bases between. The CDR3 is 13 residues long. In DNA, the CDR3 is TGTGCCACGGGCGGGTCGTCGGCCGGGGAGCTGTTTTTT. Translation gives CATGGSSAGELFF.

The rearrangement links TRBV4-1 to TRBJ2-5; TRBD1 matches 8 bases. The CDR3 loop spans 14 amino acids. After removal of 5 bases from V and 7 bases from J, the junction contained 9 bases not matched to a gene. CDR1 is MGHRA, CDR2 YSYEKL, per germline. DNA of the CDR3: TGCGCCAGCAGCAACCCGACAGGGGATGGGACCCAGTACTTC. This encodes CASSNPTGDGTQYF.

J is TRBJ2-3 and V is TRBV25-1; D is perhaps TRBD2 (5 bases). The CDR3 consists of 15 residues. Germline V CDR1 and CDR2: MGHDK, SYGVNS. V lost 3 bases, J lost 2 bases, and 12 bases lay in between. The CDR3 nucleotides read TGTGCCAGCAGTGAGATGGCAGACTACACAGATACGCAGTATTTT. Residues: CASSEMADYTDTQYF.

The V gene is TRBV20-1, the J gene TRBJ2-1; the D is unclear. The CDR3 runs to 13 residues. Looked up from germline, CDR1 is DFQATT and CDR2 is SNEGSKA (reference sequence). Trimming removed 6 bases from V and 2 bases from J, with 11 bases in between. CDR3 coding DNA: TGCAGTGCGATCCCTAAGACCTACAATGAGCAGTTCTTC. Translation: CSAIPKTYNEQFF.

V gene TRBV28 combines with J gene TRBJ1-4; 7 positions agree with TRBD1. The CDR3 has 13 residues. Germline assignment: CDR1 MDHEN and CDR2 SYDVKM. The ends lost 5 bases at V and 7 bases at J; junction bases unmatched: 4. CDR3 DNA sequence: TGTGCCAGCAGTAACCGGGACAGTGAAAAACTGTTTTTT. Protein: CASSNRDSEKLFF.

In DNA, the CDR3 is TGCAGCGCTGCTCAATCGGGGCCCTCCTACGAGCAGTACTTC. This codes for CSAAQSGPSYEQYF. The chain recombines TRBV29-1 with TRBJ2-7; tentatively, D is TRBD1 or TRBD2 (5 bases each). The CDR3 contains 14 residues. The germline V and J ends were trimmed by 7 bases and 0 bases, with 16 bases remaining between them. Germline loops: CDR1 SQVTM, CDR2 ANQGSEA.

The rearrangement uses TRBV4-1 and TRBJ2-7; 10 bases line up with TRBD2. V lost 1 base, J lost 3 bases, and 6 bases stayed unmatched. The CDR3 length is 16 residues. The germline V gene has CDR1 MGHRA and CDR2 YSYEKL. The CDR3 reads CASSQALAGASYEQYF. CDR3 DNA sequence: TGCGCCAGCAGCCAAGCTCTAGCGGGGGCCAGCTACGAGCAGTACTTC.

The chain employs TRBV3-1 and TRBJ2-3; no reliable D call. The ends were cut back, 0 bases at V and 7 bases at J, with 8 bases in the middle. The germline gives CDR1 LGHDT, CDR2 YNNKEL (reference sequence). The CDR3 has 13 amino acids. The CDR3 here is CASSQENRNTQYF. The DNA of the CDR3 is TGTGCCAGCAGCCAAGAGAATCGAAATACGCAGTATTTT.

The chain has TRBV29-1 and TRBJ2-5; D is perhaps TRBD2 (5 bases). CDR3 length: 13 residues. The V gene lost 3 bases and the J gene lost 3 bases, with 11 bases spanning the gap. Germline lookup yields CDR1 SQVTM and CDR2 ANQGSEA. This chain's CDR3 is CSVDEGFEETQYF. In DNA, the CDR3 is TGCAGCGTTGATGAGGGCTTCGAAGAGACCCAGTACTTC.

The chain joins TRBV2 to TRBJ1-5; no clear D gene. V was pared by 5 bases and J by 1 base, with 12 bases between. This CDR3 is built from 15 residues. CDR1 is SNHLY and CDR2 is FYNNEI in the germline V gene. CDR3 protein: CASSLRPGSNQPQHF. In nucleotides, the CDR3 is TGTGCCAGCAGTCTGCGGCCGGGGAGCAATCAGCCCCAGCATTTT.

The chain carries TRBV18 and TRBJ1-2; 9 bases agree with TRBD1. Germline-derived CDR1 and CDR2 are KGHSH and LQKENI. The CDR3 consists of 15 residues. V dropped 4 bases and J dropped 5; count of bases not matched to a gene: 8. The CDR3 nucleotides read TGTGCCAGCTCACTCCAAGGGGACAGGGTGTATGGCTACACCTTC. It yields the protein CASSLQGDRVYGYTF.

The chain uses TRBV12-3 or TRBV12-4 and TRBJ1-1; a possible D gene is TRBD1 (5 bases). Trimming removed 6 bases from V and 6 bases from J, with 20 bases in between. The CDR3 has 15 amino acids. The CDR3 reads CASSLGGARIAEAFF. CDR3 bases: TGTGCCAGCAGCCTAGGAGGGGCGAGGATCGCTGAAGCTTTCTTT.

V is TRBV12-3 or TRBV12-4 and J is TRBJ2-1, with 8 nucleotides matching TRBD1. The junction had 7 bases not matched to a gene; V was cut back by 6 bases and J by 3 bases. This CDR3 has 15 residues. The CDR3, as DNA: TGTGCCAGCAGCCGCCCGGACAGGGACTACAATGAGCAGTTCTTC. It encodes CASSRPDRDYNEQFF.

V and J are TRBV20-1 and TRBJ2-7; the match to TRBD2 covers 7 bases. This CDR3 has 13 residues. The ends lost 2 bases at V and 3 bases at J; junction bases unmatched: 4. Germline V lookup: CDR1 DFQATT, CDR2 SNEGSKA (reference sequence). The CDR3 protein is CSARPGRLYEQYF. In DNA form, the CDR3 reads TGCAGTGCTAGACCCGGGAGGCTCTACGAGCAGTACTTC.

The rearrangement uses TRBV2 and TRBJ2-1, with unresolved D. Deletions cut 6 bases from V and 6 bases from J, with 12 bases between. The CDR3 contains 13 residues. Germline loops: CDR1 SNHLY, CDR2 FYNNEI. This chain's CDR3 is CASSPNGVNEQFF. The DNA of the CDR3 is TGTGCCAGCAGCCCTAATGGGGTCAATGAGCAGTTCTTC.

V is TRBV5-6 and J is TRBJ1-2, with 8 bases aligning to TRBD1. V lost 4 bases, J lost 3 bases, and 5 bases stayed unmatched. The CDR3 consists of 14 residues. Per the germline V gene, CDR1 is SGHDT and CDR2 is YYEEEE. The CDR3 is CASSLPGQDYGYTF. CDR3 in DNA: TGTGCCAGCAGCCTTCCGGGACAGGACTATGGCTACACCTTC.

This chain joins TRBV9 and TRBJ2-5; 7 bases align to TRBD1. Germline CDR1 reads SGDLS; CDR2 reads YYNGEE. The CDR3 has 14 residues. V shed 4 bases, J shed 3 bases, and the junction held 6 bases outside the gene matches. CDR3 nucleotide sequence: TGTGCCAGCAGCCCGGGACAGCCGAAAGAGACCCAGTACTTC. Its translation: CASSPGQPKETQYF.

The J gene is TRBJ2-7, the V gene TRBV20-1; unclear D gene. Trimming pared 3 bases from V and 3 bases from J, leaving 15 bases between. Per the germline V gene, CDR1 is DFQATT and CDR2 is SNEGSKA (reference sequence). The CDR3 sequence is 14 residues long. CDR3 sequence (DNA): TGCAGTGCTAGCCTCGAATCCCTCGGCTACGAGCAGTACTTC. Encoded protein: CSASLESLGYEQYF.

V and J are TRBV4-1 and TRBJ2-4, with D possibly being TRBD2 (6 bases). The V and J ends lost 1 base and 10 bases respectively, with 8 bases between them. CDR3 length: 12 residues. Per germline, CDR1 MGHRA and CDR2 YSYEKL. The CDR3 sequence is CASSQAGVIQYF. The CDR3 nucleotides are TGCGCCAGCAGCCAAGCGGGGGTAATTCAGTACTTC.

This chain connects TRBV20-1 to TRBJ1-1; no clear D gene. This CDR3 has 12 residues. CDR1 and CDR2 (germline): DFQATT, SNEGSKA (reference sequence). Trimming took 4 bases from V and 4 from J, leaving 10 bases between them. The CDR3 nucleotides read TGCAGTGCTACCAGAGCGGGCACTGAAGCTTTCTTT. Translating it yields CSATRAGTEAFF.

The chain links TRBV19 to TRBJ2-5, with a tentative D call TRBD2 (6 bases). CDR3 length equals 14 residues. V gave up 6 bases and J gave up 0 bases, with 11 bases separating them. The germline CDR1 and CDR2 sequences are LNHDA and SQIVND (reference sequence). CDR3: CASSNWGDQETQYF. CDR3 in DNA: TGTGCCAGTAGCAATTGGGGGGACCAAGAGACCCAGTACTTC.

CDR3 residues: CASRPPGGEQYF. The DNA for the CDR3 is TGTGCCAGCAGGCCACCGGGGGGCGAGCAGTACTTC. V gene TRBV12-3 or TRBV12-4 combines with J gene TRBJ2-7, with 7 bases identical to TRBD2. Trimming cost V 6 bases and J 6 bases; bases outside gene matches: 5. This CDR3 comprises 12 residues.